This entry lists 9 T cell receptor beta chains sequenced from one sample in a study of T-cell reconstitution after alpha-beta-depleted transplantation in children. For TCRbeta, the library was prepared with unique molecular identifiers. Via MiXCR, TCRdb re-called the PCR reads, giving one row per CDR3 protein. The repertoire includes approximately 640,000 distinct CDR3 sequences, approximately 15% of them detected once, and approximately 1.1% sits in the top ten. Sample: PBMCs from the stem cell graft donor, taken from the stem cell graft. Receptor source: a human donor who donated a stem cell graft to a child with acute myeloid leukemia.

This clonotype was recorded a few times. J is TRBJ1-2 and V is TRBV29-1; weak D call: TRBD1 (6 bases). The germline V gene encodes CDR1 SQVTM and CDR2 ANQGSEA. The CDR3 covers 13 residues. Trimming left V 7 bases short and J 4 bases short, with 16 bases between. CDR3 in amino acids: CSGRVGGAYGYTF. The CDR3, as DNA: TGCAGCGGCCGCGTGGGGGGGGCCTATGGCTACACCTTC.

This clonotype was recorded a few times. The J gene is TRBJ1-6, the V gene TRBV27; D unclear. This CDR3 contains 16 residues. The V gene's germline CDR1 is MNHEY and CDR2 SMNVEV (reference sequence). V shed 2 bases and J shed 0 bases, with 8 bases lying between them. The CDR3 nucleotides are TGTGCCAGCAGTTTACAGTGGAGCTCCTATAATTCACCCCTCCACTTT. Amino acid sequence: CASSLQWSSYNSPLHF.

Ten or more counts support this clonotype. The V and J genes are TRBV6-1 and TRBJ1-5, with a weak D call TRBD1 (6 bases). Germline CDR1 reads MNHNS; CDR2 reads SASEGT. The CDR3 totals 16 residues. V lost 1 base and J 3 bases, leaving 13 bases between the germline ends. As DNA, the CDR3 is TGTGCCAGCAGTGAAGAGGGGGGATTCTACAATCAGCCCCAGCATTTT. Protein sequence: CASSEEGGFYNQPQHF.

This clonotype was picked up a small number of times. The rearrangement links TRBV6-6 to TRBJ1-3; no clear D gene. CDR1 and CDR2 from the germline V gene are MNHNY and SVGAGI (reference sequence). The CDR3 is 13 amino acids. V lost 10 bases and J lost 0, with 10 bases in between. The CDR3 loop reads CATVESSGNTIYF. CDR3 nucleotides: TGTGCCACCGTTGAGAGCTCTGGAAACACCATATATTTT.

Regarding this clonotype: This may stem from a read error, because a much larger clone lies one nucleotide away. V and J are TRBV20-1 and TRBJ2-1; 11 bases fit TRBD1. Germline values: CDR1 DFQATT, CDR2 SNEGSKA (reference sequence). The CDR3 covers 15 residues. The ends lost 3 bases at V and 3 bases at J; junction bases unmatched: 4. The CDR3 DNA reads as TGCAGTGCTAGGGGGACAGGGGGGTACTACAATGAGCAGTTCTTC. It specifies CSARGTGGYYNEQFF.

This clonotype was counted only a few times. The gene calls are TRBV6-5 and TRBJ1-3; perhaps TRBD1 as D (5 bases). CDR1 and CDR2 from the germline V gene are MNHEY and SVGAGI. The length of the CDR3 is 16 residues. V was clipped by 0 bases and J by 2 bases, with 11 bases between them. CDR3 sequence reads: CASSYSKWGPGNTIYF. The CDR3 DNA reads TGTGCCAGCAGTTACTCGAAATGGGGCCCTGGAAACACCATATATTTT.

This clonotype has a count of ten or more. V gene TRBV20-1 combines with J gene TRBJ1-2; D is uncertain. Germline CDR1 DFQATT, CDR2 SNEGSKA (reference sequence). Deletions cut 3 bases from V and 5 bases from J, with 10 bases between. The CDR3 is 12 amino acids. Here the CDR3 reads CSASLGWYGYTF. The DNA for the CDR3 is TGCAGTGCTAGTTTGGGATGGTATGGCTACACCTTC.

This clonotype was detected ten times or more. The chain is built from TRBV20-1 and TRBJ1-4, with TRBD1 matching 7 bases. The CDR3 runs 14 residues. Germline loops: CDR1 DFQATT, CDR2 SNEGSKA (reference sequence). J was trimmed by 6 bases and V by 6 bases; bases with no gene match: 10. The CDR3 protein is CSAVQGSEYEKLFF. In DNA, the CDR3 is TGCAGTGCCGTACAGGGGTCAGAGTATGAAAAACTGTTTTTT.

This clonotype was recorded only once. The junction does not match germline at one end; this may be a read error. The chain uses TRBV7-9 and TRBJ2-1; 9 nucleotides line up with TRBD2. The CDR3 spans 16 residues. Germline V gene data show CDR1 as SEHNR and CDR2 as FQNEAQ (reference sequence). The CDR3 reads CAGSPGGAGGWDEQFF. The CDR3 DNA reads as TGTGCCGGCAGCCCCGGAGGAGCGGGGGGATGGGATGAGCAGTTCTTC.